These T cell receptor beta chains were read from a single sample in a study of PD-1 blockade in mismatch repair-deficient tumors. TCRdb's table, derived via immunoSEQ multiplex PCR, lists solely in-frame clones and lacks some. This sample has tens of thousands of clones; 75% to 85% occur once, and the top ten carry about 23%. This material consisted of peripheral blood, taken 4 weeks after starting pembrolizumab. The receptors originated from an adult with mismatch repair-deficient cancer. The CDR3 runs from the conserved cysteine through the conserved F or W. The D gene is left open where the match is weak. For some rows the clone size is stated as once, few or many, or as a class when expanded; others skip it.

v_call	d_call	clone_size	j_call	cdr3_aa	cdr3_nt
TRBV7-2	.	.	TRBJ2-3	CASSGGKSDTQYF	TGTGCCAGCAGCGGGGGGAAGTCAGATACGCAGTATTTT
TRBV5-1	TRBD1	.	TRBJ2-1	CASSFRGSYNEQFF	TGCGCCAGCAGCTTCAGGGGGTCATACAATGAGCAGTTCTTC
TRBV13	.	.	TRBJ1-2	CASSFRMTDPNYGYTF	TGTGCCAGCAGCTTTAGAATGACAGACCCTAACTATGGCTACACCTTC
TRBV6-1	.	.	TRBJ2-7	CASSVWYEQYF	TGTGCCAGCAGTGTTTGGTACGAGCAGTACTTC
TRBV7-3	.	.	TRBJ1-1	CASSLGGRAPGTEAFF	TGTGCCAGCAGCTTAGGTGGTCGGGCCCCGGGCACTGAAGCTTTCTTT
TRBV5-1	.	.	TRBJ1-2	CASSLTPAAKANYGYTF	TGCGCCAGCAGCTTGACCCCCGCAGCGAAAGCTAACTATGGCTACACCTTC
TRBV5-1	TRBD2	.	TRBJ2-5	CASSPGTLAGGSQETQYF	TGCGCCAGCAGCCCCGGAACACTAGCGGGAGGTTCCCAAGAGACCCAGTACTTC
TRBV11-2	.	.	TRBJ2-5	CASSLDLMETQYF	TGTGCCAGCAGCTTAGATCTTATGGAGACCCAGTACTTC
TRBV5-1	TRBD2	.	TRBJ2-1	CASSLAVRSGRLSSYNEQFF	TGCGCCAGCAGCTTGGCCGTGAGAAGCGGGAGGCTAAGCTCCTACAATGAGCAGTTCTTC
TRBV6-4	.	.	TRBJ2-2	CASSDSETGELFF	TGTGCCAGCAGTGACTCTGAAACCGGGGAGCTGTTTTTT
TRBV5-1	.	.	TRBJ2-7	CASSPGVGLEQYF	TGCGCCAGCAGCCCCGGGGTCGGACTAGAGCAGTACTTC
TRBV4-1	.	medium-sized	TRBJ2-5	CASSQAAEGVVETQYF	TGCGCCAGCAGCCAAGCCGCGGAGGGGGTAGTGGAGACCCAGTACTTC
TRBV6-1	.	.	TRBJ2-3	CASSEKTGFRTDTQYF	TGTGCCAGCAGTGAAAAAACGGGTTTTAGAACAGATACGCAGTATTTT
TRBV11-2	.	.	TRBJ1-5	CASSLLLRNSNQPQHF	TGTGCCAGCAGCTTACTATTACGCAATAGCAATCAGCCCCAGCATTTT
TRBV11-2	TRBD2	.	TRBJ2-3	CASSILAGITTDTQYF	TGTGCCAGCAGCATTCTAGCGGGAATTACCACAGATACGCAGTATTTT
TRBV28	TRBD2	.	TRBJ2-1	CASTRVGLAGGTNNEQFF	TGTGCCAGCACCCGAGTGGGACTAGCGGGAGGGACTAACAATGAGCAGTTCTTC
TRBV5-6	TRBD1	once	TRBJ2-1	CASSFDREIHNEQFF	TGTGCCAGCAGTTTTGACAGGGAAATTCACAATGAGCAGTTCTTC
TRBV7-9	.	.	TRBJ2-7	CASSFYGGGLSYEQYF	TGTGCCAGCAGCTTTTATGGGGGGGGCCTCTCCTACGAGCAGTACTTC
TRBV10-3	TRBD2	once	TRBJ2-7	CAISESGLADEQYF	TGTGCCATCAGTGAGTCCGGACTAGCGGACGAGCAGTACTTC
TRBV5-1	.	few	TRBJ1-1	CASSFTANTEAFF	TGCGCCAGCAGCTTTACAGCGAACACTGAAGCTTTCTTT
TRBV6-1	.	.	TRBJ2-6	CASSAGNNVLTF	TGTGCCAGCAGCGCCGGGAATAACGTCCTGACTTTC
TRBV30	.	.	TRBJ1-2	CAWSQGGGLDTF	TGTGCCTGGAGTCAAGGGGGAGGACTGGACACCTTC
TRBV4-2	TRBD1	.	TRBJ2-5	CASSQDRAGGKETQYF	TGTGCCAGCAGCCAAGATAGGGCAGGGGGAAAGGAGACCCAGTACTTC
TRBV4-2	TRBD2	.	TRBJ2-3	CASSQDMPSGQNTQYF	TGTGCCAGCAGCCAAGATATGCCTAGCGGGCAGAATACGCAGTATTTT
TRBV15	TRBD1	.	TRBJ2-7	CATTLAGTGAEQYF	TGTGCCACCACCCTGGCCGGGACAGGGGCCGAGCAGTACTTC
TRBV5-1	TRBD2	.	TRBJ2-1	CASSLGASGNEQFF	TGCGCCAGCAGCTTGGGAGCTAGCGGCAATGAGCAGTTCTTC